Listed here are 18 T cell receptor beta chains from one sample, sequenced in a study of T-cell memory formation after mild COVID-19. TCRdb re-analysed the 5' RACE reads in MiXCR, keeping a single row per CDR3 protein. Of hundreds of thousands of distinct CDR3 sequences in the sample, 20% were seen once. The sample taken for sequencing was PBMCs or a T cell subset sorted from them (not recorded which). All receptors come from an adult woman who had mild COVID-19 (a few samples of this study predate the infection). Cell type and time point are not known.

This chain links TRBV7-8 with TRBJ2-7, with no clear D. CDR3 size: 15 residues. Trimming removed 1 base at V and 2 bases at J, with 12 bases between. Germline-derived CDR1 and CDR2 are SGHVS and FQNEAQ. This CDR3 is CASSLGRNKPYEQYF. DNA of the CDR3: TGTGCCAGCAGCTTAGGCAGAAACAAGCCCTACGAGCAGTACTTC.

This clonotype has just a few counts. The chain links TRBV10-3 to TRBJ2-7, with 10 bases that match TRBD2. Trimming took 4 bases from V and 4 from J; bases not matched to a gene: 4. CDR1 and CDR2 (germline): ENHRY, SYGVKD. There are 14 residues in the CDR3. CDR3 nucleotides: TGTGCCATCAGTGGGGATAGCGGGGGGTACGAGCAGTACTTC. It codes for CAISGDSGGYEQYF.

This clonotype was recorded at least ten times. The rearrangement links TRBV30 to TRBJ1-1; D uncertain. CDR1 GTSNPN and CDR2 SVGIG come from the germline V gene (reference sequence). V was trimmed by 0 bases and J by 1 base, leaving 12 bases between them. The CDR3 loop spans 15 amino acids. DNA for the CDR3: TGTGCCTGGAGTGTACGAACACATACGAACACTGAAGCTTTCTTT. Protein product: CAWSVRTHTNTEAFF.

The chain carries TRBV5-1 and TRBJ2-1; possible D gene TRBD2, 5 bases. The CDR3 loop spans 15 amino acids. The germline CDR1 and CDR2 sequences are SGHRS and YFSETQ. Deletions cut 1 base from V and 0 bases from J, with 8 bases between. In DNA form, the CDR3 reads TGCGCCAGCAGCTTGAGGGAGAGCTCCTACAATGAGCAGTTCTTC. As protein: CASSLRESSYNEQFF.

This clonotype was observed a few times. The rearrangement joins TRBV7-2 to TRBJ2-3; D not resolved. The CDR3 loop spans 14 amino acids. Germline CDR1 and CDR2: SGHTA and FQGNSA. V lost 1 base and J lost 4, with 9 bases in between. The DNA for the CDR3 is TGTGCCAGCAGCTTAGATTCAGTCGCAGATACGCAGTATTTT. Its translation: CASSLDSVADTQYF.

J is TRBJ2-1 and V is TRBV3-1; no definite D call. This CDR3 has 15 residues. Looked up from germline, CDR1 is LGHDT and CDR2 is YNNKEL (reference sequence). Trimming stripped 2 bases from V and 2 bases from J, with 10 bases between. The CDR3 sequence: CASSQISPPYNEQFF. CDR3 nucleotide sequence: TGTGCCAGCAGCCAAATCAGTCCCCCCTACAATGAGCAGTTCTTC.

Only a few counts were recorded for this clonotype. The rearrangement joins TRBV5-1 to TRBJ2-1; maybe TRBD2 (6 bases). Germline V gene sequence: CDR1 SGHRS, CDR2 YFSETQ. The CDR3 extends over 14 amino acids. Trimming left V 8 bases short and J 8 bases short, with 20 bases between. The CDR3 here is CASMRDLSIHEQFF. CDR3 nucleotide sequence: TGCGCCAGTATGCGGGACTTGAGCATCCATGAGCAGTTCTTC.

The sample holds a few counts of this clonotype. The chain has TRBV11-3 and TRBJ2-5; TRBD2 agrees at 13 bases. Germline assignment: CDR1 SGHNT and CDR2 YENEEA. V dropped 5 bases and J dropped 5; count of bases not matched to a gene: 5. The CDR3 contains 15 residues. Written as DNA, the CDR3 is TGTGCCAGCAGCCACGGACTAGCGGGAGCTGAGACCCAGTACTTC. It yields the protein CASSHGLAGAETQYF.

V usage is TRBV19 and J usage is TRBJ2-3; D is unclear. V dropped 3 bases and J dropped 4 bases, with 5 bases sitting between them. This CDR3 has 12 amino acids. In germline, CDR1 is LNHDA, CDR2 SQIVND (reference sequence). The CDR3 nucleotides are TGTGCCAGTAGTATTCGGGCAGATACGCAGTATTTT. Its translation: CASSIRADTQYF.

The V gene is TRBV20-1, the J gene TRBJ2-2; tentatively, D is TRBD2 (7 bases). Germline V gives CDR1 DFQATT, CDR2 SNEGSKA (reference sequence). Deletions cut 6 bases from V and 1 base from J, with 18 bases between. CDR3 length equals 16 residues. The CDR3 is CSAVPGASGNTGELFF. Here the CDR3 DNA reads TGCAGTGCAGTCCCGGGGGCTAGCGGGAACACCGGGGAGCTGTTTTTT.

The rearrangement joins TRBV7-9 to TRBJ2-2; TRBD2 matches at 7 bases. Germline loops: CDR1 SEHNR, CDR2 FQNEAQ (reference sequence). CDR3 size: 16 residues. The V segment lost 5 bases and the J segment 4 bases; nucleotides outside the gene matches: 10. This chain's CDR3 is CASSTFTSDSTGELFF. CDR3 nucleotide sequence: TGTGCCAGCAGCACCTTCACTAGCGATAGCACCGGGGAGCTGTTTTTT.

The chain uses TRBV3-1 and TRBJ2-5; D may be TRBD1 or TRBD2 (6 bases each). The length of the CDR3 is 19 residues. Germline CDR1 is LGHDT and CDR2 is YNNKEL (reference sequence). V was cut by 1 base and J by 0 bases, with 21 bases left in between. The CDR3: CASSQGPRGGDLYQETQYF. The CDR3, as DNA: TGTGCCAGCAGCCAAGGGCCCAGGGGCGGGGATCTGTACCAAGAGACCCAGTACTTC.

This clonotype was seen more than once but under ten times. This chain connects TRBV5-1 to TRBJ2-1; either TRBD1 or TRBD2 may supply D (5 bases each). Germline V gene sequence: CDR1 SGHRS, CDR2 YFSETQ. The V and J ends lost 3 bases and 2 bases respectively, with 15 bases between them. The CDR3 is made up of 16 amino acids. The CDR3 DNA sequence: TGCGCCAGCAGCTCCCGGGGCAGCGGAACCTACAATGAGCAGTTCTTC. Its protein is CASSSRGSGTYNEQFF. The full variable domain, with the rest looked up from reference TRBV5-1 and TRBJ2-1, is KAGVTQTPRYLIKTRGQQVTLSCSPISGHRSVSWYQQTPGQGLQFLFEYFSETQRNKGNFPGRFSGRQFSNSRSEMNVSTLELGDSALYLCASSSRGSGTYNEQFFGPGTRLTVL.

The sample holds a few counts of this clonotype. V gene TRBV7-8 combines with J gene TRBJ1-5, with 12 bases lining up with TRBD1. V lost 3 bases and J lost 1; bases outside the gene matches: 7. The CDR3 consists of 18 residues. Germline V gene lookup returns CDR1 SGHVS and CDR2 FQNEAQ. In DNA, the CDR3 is TGTGCCAGCAGCTTCCATAGGGACAGGGGGCAGAGCAATCAGCCCCAGCATTTT. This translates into CASSFHRDRGQSNQPQHF.

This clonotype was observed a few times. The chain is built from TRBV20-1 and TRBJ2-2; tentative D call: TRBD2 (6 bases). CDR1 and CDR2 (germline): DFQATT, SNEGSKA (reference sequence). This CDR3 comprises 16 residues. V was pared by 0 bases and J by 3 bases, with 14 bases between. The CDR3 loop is CSARDSAREDTGELFF. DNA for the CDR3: TGCAGTGCTAGAGATTCGGCCAGGGAGGACACCGGGGAGCTGTTTTTT.

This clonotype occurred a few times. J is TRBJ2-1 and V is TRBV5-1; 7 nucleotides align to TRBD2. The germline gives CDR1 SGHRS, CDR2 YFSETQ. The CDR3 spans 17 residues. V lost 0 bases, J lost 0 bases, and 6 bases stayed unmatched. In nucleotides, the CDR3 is TGCGCCAGCAGCTTGGAGGCAGCGGGGAGCTCCTACAATGAGCAGTTCTTC. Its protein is CASSLEAAGSSYNEQFF.

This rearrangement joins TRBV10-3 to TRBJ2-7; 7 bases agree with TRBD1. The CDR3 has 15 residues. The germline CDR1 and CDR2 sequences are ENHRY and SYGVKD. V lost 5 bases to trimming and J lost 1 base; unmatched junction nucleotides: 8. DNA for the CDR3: TGTGCCATCAGTAAAACCGGGACAGCGTCCTACGAGCAGTACTTC. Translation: CAISKTGTASYEQYF.

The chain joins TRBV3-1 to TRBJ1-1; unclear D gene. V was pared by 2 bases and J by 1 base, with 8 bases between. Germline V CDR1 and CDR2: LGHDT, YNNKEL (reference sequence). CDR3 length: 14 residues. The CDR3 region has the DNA TGTGCCAGCAGCCAATCACAGCCGAACACTGAAGCTTTCTTT. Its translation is CASSQSQPNTEAFF.